The rows below give T cell receptor beta chains drawn from one sample of a study of T cells after yellow fever vaccination. Each CDR3 protein gets one entry after TCRdb re-called the 5' RACE reads with MiXCR. The sample consists of 340,000 or so distinct CDR3 sequences, roughly an eighth of them appearing once. The material sequenced was CD4+ T cells sorted from PBMCs, taken 15 days after the yellow fever booster vaccination. These receptor sequences come from a man aged 18 to 30 who received the YFV17D yellow fever vaccine. CDR3s include the opening cysteine and the closing phenylalanine or tryptophan. D genes are given only for firm matches. Size is omitted from some rows. Given values are once, few, many or a class for expanded clones.

v_gene	abundance	j_gene	d_gene	CDR3nt	CDR3aa
TRBV7-3	few	TRBJ2-3	NA	TGTGCCAGCAGACTAACCCATCAGATCGCAGATACGCAGTATTTT	CASRLTHQIADTQYF
TRBV20-1	NA	TRBJ2-3	NA	TGCAGTGCGTCCTTATTAACGTCCACAGATACGCAGTATTTT	CSASLLTSTDTQYF
TRBV2	NA	TRBJ2-1	NA	TGTGCCAGCAGTTACAGGGCCGGGTCGCGCAATGAGCAGTTCTTC	CASSYRAGSRNEQFF
TRBV5-1	few	TRBJ1-1	NA	TGCGCCAGCAGCTCTTTAGGGATTAGGACTGAAGCTTTCTTT	CASSSLGIRTEAFF
TRBV7-9	NA	TRBJ1-2	NA	TGTGCCAGCAGCTTAGAGGACAGTAACTATGGCTACACCTTC	CASSLEDSNYGYTF
TRBV3-1	NA	TRBJ2-7	TRBD1	TGTGCCAGCAGCCACAGATCCGGGACAGGGAGCCACGAGCAGTACTTC	CASSHRSGTGSHEQYF
TRBV12-3/TRBV12-4	few	TRBJ2-1	TRBD1	TGTGCCAGCAGCCGATGGGGACAGGGGGCGCCCAATGAGCAGTTCTTC	CASSRWGQGAPNEQFF
TRBV20-1	NA	TRBJ2-6	NA	TGCAGTGCCGCATTACTTGGTGGTGGGGCCAACGTCCTGACTTTC	CSAALLGGGANVLTF
TRBV30	NA	TRBJ2-7	TRBD1	TGTGCCTGGAGTGTCGGACAGGGCTCCTACGAGCAGTACTTC	CAWSVGQGSYEQYF
TRBV18	NA	TRBJ2-3	NA	TGTGCCAGCTCGGATGGAGCCACAGATACGCAGTATTTT	CASSDGATDTQYF
TRBV7-2	NA	TRBJ2-7	NA	TGTGCCAGCAGCTTAGGGCAGTCCCCCTACGAGCAGTACTTC	CASSLGQSPYEQYF
TRBV6-2/TRBV6-3	few	TRBJ2-4	NA	TGTGCCAGCAGGGAAACAGCCCTAGCCAAAAACATTCAGTACTTC	CASRETALAKNIQYF
TRBV9	NA	TRBJ2-3	TRBD2	TGTGCCAGCAGCCCCCGGGGTGGTCTGCGGGGGAGCACAGATACGCAGTATTTT	CASSPRGGLRGSTDTQYF
TRBV24-1	few	TRBJ2-7	TRBD1	TGTGCCACCAGTGATTACAGGGGGCTCGGGACCTACGAGCAGTACTTC	CATSDYRGLGTYEQYF
TRBV28	few	TRBJ1-2	NA	TGTGCCAGCAGGACGGGACTTAACTATGGCTACACCTTC	CASRTGLNYGYTF
TRBV6-5	NA	TRBJ1-1	TRBD1	TGTGCCAGCAGTTACCATGACAGGGGAACTGAAGCTTTCTTT	CASSYHDRGTEAFF
TRBV2	NA	TRBJ2-7	NA	TGTGCCAGCAAACCGGGACCGGCCTACGAGCAGTACTTC	CASKPGPAYEQYF
TRBV12-5	once	TRBJ2-3	NA	TGTGCTAGTGGTTTGGTCCCACCTAGGGCAGATACGCAGTATTTT	CASGLVPPRADTQYF
TRBV12-5	few	TRBJ2-2	NA	TGTGCTAGTGGTTTGGTAGTCGACAGCTCTTTTACCGGGGAGCTGTTTTTT	CASGLVVDSSFTGELFF
TRBV25-1	NA	TRBJ2-1	TRBD1	TGTGCCAGCAGTCATCAGAGGGGGCGATGGGACAATGAGCAGTTCTTC	CASSHQRGRWDNEQFF
TRBV3-1	NA	TRBJ2-3	TRBD2	TGTGCCAGCAGCCCCAGACTAGCCACAGATACGCAGTATTTT	CASSPRLATDTQYF
TRBV7-2	NA	TRBJ2-5	NA	TGTGCCAGCAGCCCTAGACAGAAACAAGAGACCCAGTACTTC	CASSPRQKQETQYF
TRBV28	NA	TRBJ2-5	TRBD2	TGTGCCAGCAGCACCAGCGGGGCCGGGCAAGAGACCCAGTACTTC	CASSTSGAGQETQYF
TRBV20-1	few	TRBJ2-3	NA	TGCAGTGCACCCTGGACAGCCTCAGATACGCAGTATTTT	CSAPWTASDTQYF
TRBV5-1	many	TRBJ2-7	NA	TGCGCCAGCAGATCGGAGCAGGGGTTCTTCGAGCAGTACTTC	CASRSEQGFFEQYF
TRBV13	NA	TRBJ2-3	NA	TGTGCCAGCAGCTCCGGGGGAGAAGATACGCAGTATTTT	CASSSGGEDTQYF
TRBV21-1	few	TRBJ2-7	NA	TGTGCCAGCAGCAAATTTCTGGCAGGGGGCCACTTC	CASSKFLAGGHF
TRBV6-2/TRBV6-3	NA	TRBJ2-3	NA	TGTGCCAGCAGCAGGAGCTACCCAGATACGCAGTATTTT	CASSRSYPDTQYF
TRBV3-1	many	TRBJ2-1	NA	TGTGCCAGCAGCCCTTGGCAGAGGGACAACTACAATGAGCAGTTCTTC	CASSPWQRDNYNEQFF
TRBV7-8	NA	TRBJ2-4	NA	TGTGCCAGCAGCTTCGGCGACATTCAGTACTTC	CASSFGDIQYF
TRBV28	many	TRBJ2-5	NA	TGTGCCAGCAGTGTGTTCAGCCAAGAGACCCAGTACTTC	CASSVFSQETQYF
TRBV7-7	NA	TRBJ2-1	NA	TGTGCTAGCAGCCCGACAGAGTACAATGAGCAGTTCTTC	CASSPTEYNEQFF
TRBV29-1	NA	TRBJ2-4	NA	TGCAGCGCACAGGGAGAGGCGAACATTCAGTACTTC	CSAQGEANIQYF
TRBV29-1	many	TRBJ2-7	TRBD1	TGCAGCGTGGCTGGACAGGGAAACTACGAGCAGTACTTC	CSVAGQGNYEQYF
TRBV10-3	NA	TRBJ2-1	NA	TGTGCCATCAATGGGGGCGTAGGCAATGAGCAGTTCTTC	CAINGGVGNEQFF
TRBV3-1	few	TRBJ1-4	NA	TGTGCCAGCAGCCAAGGAATTGGGCAGGCTGGTGAAAAACTGTTTTTT	CASSQGIGQAGEKLFF
TRBV20-1	few	TRBJ2-1	NA	TGCAGTGCCCTAGGCGCGGGTAGCTCCTACAATGAGCAGTTCTTC	CSALGAGSSYNEQFF
TRBV12-3/TRBV12-4	many	TRBJ2-3	NA	TGTGCCAGCAGTTTAGCGGGGTGGAGGGGCAATACAGATACGCAGTATTTT	CASSLAGWRGNTDTQYF
TRBV18	NA	TRBJ1-1	NA	TGTGCCAGCTCACCCGGGACTTCGATCACTGAAGCTTTCTTT	CASSPGTSITEAFF
TRBV19	few	TRBJ2-1	TRBD2	TGTGCCAGTAGTATACCGGGACTAGCGGGGGGGTACAATGAGCAGTTCTTC	CASSIPGLAGGYNEQFF
TRBV19	NA	TRBJ2-7	NA	TGTGCCAGTAGTGAGTGGGAAAGGGGCGAGCAGTACTTC	CASSEWERGEQYF
TRBV12-3/TRBV12-4	many	TRBJ1-2	NA	TGTGCCAGCAGTTGGGGTTTTGGAGGCTACACCTTC	CASSWGFGGYTF
TRBV5-1	few	TRBJ1-4	TRBD1	TGCGCCAGCAGCTTGCGGACAGGTCTAACTAATGAAAAACTGTTTTTT	CASSLRTGLTNEKLFF
TRBV27	NA	TRBJ1-1	TRBD1	TGTGCCAGCACGGGACAGGGGTACACTGAAGCTTTCTTT	CASTGQGYTEAFF
TRBV7-9	few	TRBJ2-1	NA	TGTGCCAGCAGCTTAGCGGGGGGTCGTCCCAATGAGCAGTTCTTC	CASSLAGGRPNEQFF
TRBV6-5	many	TRBJ2-3	NA	TGTGCCAGCAGTTACTCGGGCCGGAAAGATACGCAGTATTTT	CASSYSGRKDTQYF
TRBV18	NA	TRBJ2-1	TRBD2	TGTGCCAGCTCACCACGGACTAGCGGGGGGACAAGCTCCTACAATGAGCAGTTCTTC	CASSPRTSGGTSSYNEQFF
TRBV18	NA	TRBJ2-7	NA	TGTGCCAGCTCACCCCGGTCGACCTACGAGCAGTACTTC	CASSPRSTYEQYF
TRBV7-6	NA	TRBJ2-1	NA	TGTGCCAGCAGCCCCCGGGTTAAAGGGTCCTACAATGAGCAGTTCTTC	CASSPRVKGSYNEQFF
TRBV20-1	NA	TRBJ2-5	TRBD2	TGCAGTGCTATAGCGGGGGACATCCAAGAGACCCAGTACTTC	CSAIAGDIQETQYF
TRBV4-3	few	TRBJ2-1	TRBD2	TGCGCCAGCAGCCAAGATCCCTCGGGGGGAACTGAGCAGTTCTTC	CASSQDPSGGTEQFF
TRBV20-1	few	TRBJ1-5	NA	TGCAGTGCTACCGAGGGTAGCAATCAGCCCCAGCATTTT	CSATEGSNQPQHF
TRBV10-1	few	TRBJ2-3	NA	TGCGCCAGCAGTGGGGGAGGCATTGTCGCAGATACGCAGTATTTT	CASSGGGIVADTQYF
TRBV4-1	NA	TRBJ2-5	NA	TGCGCCAGCAGCCAAGACAGACCCCAAGAGACCCAGTACTTC	CASSQDRPQETQYF
TRBV12-3/TRBV12-4	few	TRBJ2-2	NA	TGTGCCAGCAGTTTACGGGAGACTGGGGAGCTGTTTTTT	CASSLRETGELFF